This T cell receptor beta chain was profiled in a study of siplizumab effects on memory and regulatory T cells. Study-wide results and limits: Naive T cells, seemingly more diverse than memory cells, seemed major alloresponse contributors. On average, around 70% of mappable alloreactive CD4+ clones were Treg-derived under siplizumab, against about 27% in controls.

Each sample had roughly 10^5 TCR templates assayed. Sequenced by immunoSEQ multiplex PCR; TCRdb stores in-frame clones only, minus some. The sample has tens of thousands of clones, roughly 96% seen once. Comments on this clone: Antigen specificity is unknown.

CDR1 is MNHEY, CDR2 SMNVEV, per germline (reference sequence). There are 13 residues in the CDR3. V shed 4 bases and J shed 4 bases, with 11 bases lying between them. Sequencing was done on a sample of naive CD8+ T cells sorted from blood. V and J are TRBV27 and TRBJ2-7, with a possible D match to TRBD2 (6 bases). The TCR sequence derives from a human donor in good health. CDR3 residues: CASSWGGGYEQYF. The CDR3 coding sequence is TGTGCCAGCAGTTGGGGTGGAGGGTACGAGCAGTACTTC.